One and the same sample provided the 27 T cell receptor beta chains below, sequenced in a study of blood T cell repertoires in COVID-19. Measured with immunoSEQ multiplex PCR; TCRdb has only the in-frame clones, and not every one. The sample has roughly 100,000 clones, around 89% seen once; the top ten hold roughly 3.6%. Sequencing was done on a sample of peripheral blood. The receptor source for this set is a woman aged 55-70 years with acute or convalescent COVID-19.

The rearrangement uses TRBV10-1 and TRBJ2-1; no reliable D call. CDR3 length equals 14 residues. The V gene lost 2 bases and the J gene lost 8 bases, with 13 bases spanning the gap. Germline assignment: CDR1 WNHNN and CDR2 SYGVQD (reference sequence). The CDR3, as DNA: TGCGCCAGCAGTGAGGGGCCCGTAAAGGATGAGCAGTTCTTC. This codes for CASSEGPVKDEQFF.

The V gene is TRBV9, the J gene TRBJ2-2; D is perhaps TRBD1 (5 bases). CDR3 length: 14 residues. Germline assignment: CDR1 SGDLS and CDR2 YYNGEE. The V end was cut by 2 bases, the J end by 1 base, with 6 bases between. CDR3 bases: TGTGCCAGCAGCGTTCAGGGGAACACCGGGGAGCTGTTTTTT. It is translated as CASSVQGNTGELFF.

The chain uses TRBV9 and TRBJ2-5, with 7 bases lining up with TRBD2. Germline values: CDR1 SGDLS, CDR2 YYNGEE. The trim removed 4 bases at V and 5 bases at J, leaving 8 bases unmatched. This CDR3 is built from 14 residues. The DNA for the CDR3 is TGTGCCAGCAGCCTTGGACTAGAATCGGAGACCCAGTACTTC. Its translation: CASSLGLESETQYF.

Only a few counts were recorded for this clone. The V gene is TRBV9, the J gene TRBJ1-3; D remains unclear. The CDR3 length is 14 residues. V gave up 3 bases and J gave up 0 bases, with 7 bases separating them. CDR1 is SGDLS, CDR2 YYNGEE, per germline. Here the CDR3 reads CASSAYSSGNTIYF. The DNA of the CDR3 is TGTGCCAGCAGCGCCTACAGCTCTGGAAACACCATATATTTT.

The CDR3 sequence is CASSSGDRLNTEAFF. Here the CDR3 DNA reads TGCGCCAGCAGCTCGGGGGACAGGCTGAACACTGAAGCTTTCTTT. The chain carries TRBV5-1 and TRBJ1-1; TRBD1 matches at 8 bases. CDR1 and CDR2 (germline): SGHRS, YFSETQ. J was trimmed by 0 bases and V by 3 bases; bases with no gene match: 4. The CDR3 covers 15 residues.

DNA for the CDR3: TGTGCCAGTAAGCGGCAGGGGAGCTCTGGAAACACCATATATTTT. It encodes CASKRQGSSGNTIYF. The gene calls are TRBV19 and TRBJ1-3, with D perhaps matching TRBD1 (6 bases). From germline, CDR1 is LNHDA and CDR2 SQIVND (reference sequence). V shed 7 bases and J shed 0 bases, with 13 bases lying between them. This CDR3 is built from 15 residues.

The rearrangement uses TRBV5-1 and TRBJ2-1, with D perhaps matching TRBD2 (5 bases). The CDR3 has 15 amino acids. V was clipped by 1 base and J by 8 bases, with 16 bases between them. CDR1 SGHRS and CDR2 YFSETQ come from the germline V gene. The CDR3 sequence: CASSLSGTLIDEQFF. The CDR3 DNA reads TGCGCCAGCAGCTTGAGCGGCACATTGATTGATGAGCAGTTCTTC.

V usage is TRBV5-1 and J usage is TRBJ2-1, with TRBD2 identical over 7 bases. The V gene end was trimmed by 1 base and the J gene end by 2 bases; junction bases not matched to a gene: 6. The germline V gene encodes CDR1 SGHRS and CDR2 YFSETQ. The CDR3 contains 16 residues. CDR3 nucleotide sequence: TGCGCCAGCAGCTTGCTCTCTAGCGGCACCTACAATGAGCAGTTCTTC. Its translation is CASSLLSSGTYNEQFF.

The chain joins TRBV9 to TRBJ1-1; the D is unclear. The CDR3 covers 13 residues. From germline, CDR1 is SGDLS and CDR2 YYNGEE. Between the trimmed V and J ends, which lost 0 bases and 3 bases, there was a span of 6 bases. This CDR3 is CASSVAPDTEAFF. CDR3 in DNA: TGTGCCAGCAGCGTAGCTCCAGACACTGAAGCTTTCTTT.

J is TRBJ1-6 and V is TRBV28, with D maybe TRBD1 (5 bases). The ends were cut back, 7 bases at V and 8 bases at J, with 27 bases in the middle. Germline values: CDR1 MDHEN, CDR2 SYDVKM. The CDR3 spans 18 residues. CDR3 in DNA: TGTGCCAGCACCTTGAAAAGGGGTTATGGTCCGGCGGATTCACCCCTCCACTTT. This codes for CASTLKRGYGPADSPLHF.

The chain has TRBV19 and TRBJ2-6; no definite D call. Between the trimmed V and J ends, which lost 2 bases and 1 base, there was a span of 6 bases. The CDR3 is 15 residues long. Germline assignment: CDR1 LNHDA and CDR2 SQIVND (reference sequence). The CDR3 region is CASSIRGSGANVLTF. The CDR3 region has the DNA TGTGCCAGTAGTATAAGAGGTTCTGGGGCCAACGTCCTGACTTTC.

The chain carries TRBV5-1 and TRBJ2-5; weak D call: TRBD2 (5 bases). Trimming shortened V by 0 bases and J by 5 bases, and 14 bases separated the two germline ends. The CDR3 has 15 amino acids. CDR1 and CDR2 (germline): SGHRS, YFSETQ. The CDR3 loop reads CASSLGRPQMETQYF. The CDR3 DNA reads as TGCGCCAGCAGCTTGGGGAGGCCACAGATGGAGACCCAGTACTTC.

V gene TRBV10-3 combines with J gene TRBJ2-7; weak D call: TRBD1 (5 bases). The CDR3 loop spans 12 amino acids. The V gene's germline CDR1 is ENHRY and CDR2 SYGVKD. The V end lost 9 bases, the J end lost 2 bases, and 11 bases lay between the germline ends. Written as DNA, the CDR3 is TGTGCCATTGGAGAACAGGCCTACGAGCAGTACGTC. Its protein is CAIGEQAYEQYV.

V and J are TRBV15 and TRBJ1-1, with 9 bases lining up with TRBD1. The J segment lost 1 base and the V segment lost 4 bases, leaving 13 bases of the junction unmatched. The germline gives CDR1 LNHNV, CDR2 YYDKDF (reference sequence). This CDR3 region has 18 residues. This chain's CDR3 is CATSTIGGPQGANTEAFF. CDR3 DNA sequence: TGTGCCACCAGCACGATCGGCGGACCACAGGGGGCGAACACTGAAGCTTTCTTT. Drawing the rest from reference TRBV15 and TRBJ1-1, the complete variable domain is DAMVIQNPRYQVTQFGKPVTLSCSQTLNHNVMYWYQQKSSQAPKLLFHYYDKDFNNEADTPDNFQSRRPNTSFCFLDIRSPGLGDTAMYLCATSTIGGPQGANTEAFFGQGTRLTVV.

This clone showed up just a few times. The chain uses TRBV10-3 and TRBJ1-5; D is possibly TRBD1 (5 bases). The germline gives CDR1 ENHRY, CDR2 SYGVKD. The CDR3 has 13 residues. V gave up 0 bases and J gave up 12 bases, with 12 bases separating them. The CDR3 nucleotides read TGTGCCATCAGTGAGTCGCGGGGAGGGGTCCAGCATTTT. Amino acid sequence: CAISESRGGVQHF.

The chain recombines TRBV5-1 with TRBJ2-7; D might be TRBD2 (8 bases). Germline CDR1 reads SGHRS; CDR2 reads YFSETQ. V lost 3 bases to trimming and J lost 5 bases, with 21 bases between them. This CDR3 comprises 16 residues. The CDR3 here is CASSWLGTDGRDEQYF. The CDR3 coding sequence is TGCGCCAGCAGCTGGCTCGGGACAGACGGGAGGGACGAGCAGTACTTC.

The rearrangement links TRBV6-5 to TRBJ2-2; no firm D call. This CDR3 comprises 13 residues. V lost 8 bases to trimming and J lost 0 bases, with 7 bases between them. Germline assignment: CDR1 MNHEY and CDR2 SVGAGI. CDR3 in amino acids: CASRGANTGELFF. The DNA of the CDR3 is TGTGCCAGCCGCGGCGCGAACACCGGGGAGCTGTTTTTT.

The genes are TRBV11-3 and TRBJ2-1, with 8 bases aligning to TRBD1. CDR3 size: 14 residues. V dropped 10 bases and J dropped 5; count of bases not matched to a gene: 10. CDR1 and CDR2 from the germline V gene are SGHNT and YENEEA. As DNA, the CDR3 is TGTGCCACCCAGACGGGACAGGCAAACAATGAGCAGTTCTTC. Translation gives CATQTGQANNEQFF.

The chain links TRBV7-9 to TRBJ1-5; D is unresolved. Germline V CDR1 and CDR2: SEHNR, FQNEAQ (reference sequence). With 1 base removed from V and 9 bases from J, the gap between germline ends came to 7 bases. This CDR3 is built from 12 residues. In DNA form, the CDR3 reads TGTGCCAGCAGCTTAGATACTTGGCCCCAGCATTTT. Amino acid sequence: CASSLDTWPQHF.

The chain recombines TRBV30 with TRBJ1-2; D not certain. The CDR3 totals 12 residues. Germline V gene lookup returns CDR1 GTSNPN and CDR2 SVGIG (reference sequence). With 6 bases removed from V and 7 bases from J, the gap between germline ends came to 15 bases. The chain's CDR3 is CACSDSWGGYTF. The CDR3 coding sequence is TGTGCCTGCTCGGACTCTTGGGGTGGCTACACCTTC.

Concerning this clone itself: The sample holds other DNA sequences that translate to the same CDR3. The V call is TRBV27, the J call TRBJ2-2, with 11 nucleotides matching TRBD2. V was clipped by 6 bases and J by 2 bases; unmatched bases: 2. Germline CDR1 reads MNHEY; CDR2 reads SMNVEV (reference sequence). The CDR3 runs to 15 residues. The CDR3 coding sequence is TGTGCCAGCAGGCTAGCGGGAGGTAACACCGGGGAGCTGTTTTTT. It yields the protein CASRLAGGNTGELFF.

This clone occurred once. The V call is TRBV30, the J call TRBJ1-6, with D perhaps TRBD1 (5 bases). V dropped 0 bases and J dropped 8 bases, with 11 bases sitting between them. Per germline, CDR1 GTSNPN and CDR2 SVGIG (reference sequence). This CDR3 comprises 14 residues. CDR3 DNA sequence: TGTGCCTGGAGTGTCGCCAGGGATTATTCACCCCTCCACTTT. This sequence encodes CAWSVARDYSPLHF.

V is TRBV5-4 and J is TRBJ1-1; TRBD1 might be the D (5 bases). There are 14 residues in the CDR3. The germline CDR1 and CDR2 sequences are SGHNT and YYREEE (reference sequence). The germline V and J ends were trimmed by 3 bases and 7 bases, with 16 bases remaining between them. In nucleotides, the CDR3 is TGTGCCAGCAGCTCCTCCGCAGGGAAGTTTGAAGCTTTCTTT. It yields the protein CASSSSAGKFEAFF. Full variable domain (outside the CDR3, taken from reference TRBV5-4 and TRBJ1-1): ETGVTQSPTHLIKTRGQQVTLRCSSQSGHNTVSWYQQALGQGPQFIFQYYREEENGRGNFPPRFSGLQFPNYSSELNVNALELDDSALYLCASSSSAGKFEAFFGQGTRLTVV.

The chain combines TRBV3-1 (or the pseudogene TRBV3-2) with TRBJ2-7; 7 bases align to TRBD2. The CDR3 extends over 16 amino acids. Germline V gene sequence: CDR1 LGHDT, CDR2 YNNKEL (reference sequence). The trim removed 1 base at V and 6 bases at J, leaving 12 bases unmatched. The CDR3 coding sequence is TGTGCCAGCAGCCAAGTTCTTGCGGGAGCAAGCGGCGAGCAGTACTTC. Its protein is CASSQVLAGASGEQYF.

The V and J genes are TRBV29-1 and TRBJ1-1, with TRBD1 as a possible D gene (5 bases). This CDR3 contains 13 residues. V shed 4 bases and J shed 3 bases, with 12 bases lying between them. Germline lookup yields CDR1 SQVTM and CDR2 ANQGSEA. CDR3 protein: CSVGQGGDTEAFF. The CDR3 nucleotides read TGCAGCGTTGGTCAGGGTGGAGACACTGAAGCTTTCTTT.

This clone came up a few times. The CDR3 DNA is TGCGCCAGCAGGTTAGGTCCCCAGGGCGAGCAGTACGTC. Translation: CASRLGPQGEQYV. The gene calls are TRBV5-1 and TRBJ2-7; a possible D gene is TRBD1 (5 bases). The V and J ends lost 5 bases and 6 bases respectively, with 15 bases between them. Germline V CDR1 and CDR2: SGHRS, YFSETQ. This CDR3 spans 13 amino acids.

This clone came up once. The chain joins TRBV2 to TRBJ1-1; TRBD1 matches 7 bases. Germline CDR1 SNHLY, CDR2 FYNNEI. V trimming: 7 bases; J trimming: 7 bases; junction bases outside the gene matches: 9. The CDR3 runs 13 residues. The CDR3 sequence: CASTRDRESEAFF. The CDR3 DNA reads TGTGCCAGCACCCGAGACAGGGAAAGTGAAGCTTTCTTT.